This T cell receptor beta chain was recorded in a study of cytomegalovirus exposure and HLA in healthy donors. The method was immunoSEQ multiplex PCR; TCRdb's version includes in-frame clones alone and lacks a portion of them. The sample records 90,000 or so clones, 85% being singletons. The CDR3 is 13 residues long. Germline CDR1 is MNHEY and CDR2 is SVGAGI. Trimming took 9 bases from V and 2 from J, leaving 12 bases between them. The sequencing input was PBMCs. This clonotype was sampled from a man younger than 35 in good health and CMV-seropositive. The chain employs TRBV6-5 and TRBJ2-3; TRBD1 is a possible D gene (5 bases). The CDR3 sequence is CARRTGSTDTQYF. Written as DNA, the CDR3 is TGTGCCAGGAGAACAGGCTCCACAGATACGCAGTATTTT.